The 24 T cell receptor beta chains given below trace back to one sample, sequenced in a study of blood T cell repertoires in COVID-19 (dated by TCRdb to 2020 to 2021). The library was obtained by the immunoSEQ multiplex PCR assay. TCRdb re-hosts the immuneACCESS table, in-frame sequences only. Its copies lack some clones; in the studies checked, an unresolved V gene accounts for under half of them, and the cause for the rest is not known. The sample yields over 55,000 clones; approximately 85% were counted once. The ten largest account for 20% to 25% of the sample. Input material: peripheral blood. The source is a man aged 50 to 60 with acute or convalescent COVID-19.

The chain has TRBV2 and TRBJ2-2, with 10 nucleotides matching TRBD2. In germline, CDR1 is SNHLY, CDR2 FYNNEI. After removal of 4 bases from V and 7 bases from J, the junction contained 3 bases not matched to a gene. CDR3 length: 14 amino acids. The DNA of the CDR3 is TGTGCCAGCAGTGGCCTAGCGGGGGTCGGGGAGCTGTTTTTT. Amino acid sequence: CASSGLAGVGELFF.

The V and J genes are TRBV6-6 and TRBJ1-6; 9 bases match TRBD1. Germline loops: CDR1 MNHNY, CDR2 SVGAGI (reference sequence). The V and J ends lost 7 bases and 7 bases, in that order; junction bases with no gene match: 5. The CDR3 is made up of 14 amino acids. For the CDR3, the DNA is TGTGCCAGCAACCGCGGGACAGGGAATTCACCCCTCCACTTT. Residues: CASNRGTGNSPLHF.

This chain links TRBV30 with TRBJ2-3; TRBD2 aligns across 13 bases. The junction had 4 bases not matched to a gene; V was cut back by 4 bases and J by 6 bases. There are 14 residues in the CDR3. Germline CDR1 reads GTSNPN; CDR2 reads SVGIG (reference sequence). The CDR3 is CAWKLAGGRDTQYF. The CDR3 bases are TGTGCCTGGAAACTAGCGGGGGGGCGTGATACGCAGTATTTT.

The chain is built from TRBV5-1 and TRBJ1-5, with a tentative D call TRBD1 (5 bases). V lost 0 bases and J 6 bases, leaving 10 bases between the germline ends. CDR3 length: 14 residues. CDR1 and CDR2 (germline): SGHRS, YFSETQ. CDR3 amino acids: CASSLDQGSQPQHF. The CDR3 coding sequence is TGCGCCAGCAGCTTGGACCAGGGAAGTCAGCCCCAGCATTTT.

The chain employs TRBV6-6 and TRBJ1-1; 8 bases are shared with TRBD1. J gave up 5 bases and V 4 bases, and 12 bases lay outside the gene matches. The germline V gene encodes CDR1 MNHNY and CDR2 SVGAGI (reference sequence). This CDR3 spans 16 amino acids. The chain's CDR3 is CASSSSQGAARTEAFF. The CDR3 nucleotides are TGTGCCAGCAGTTCGTCTCAGGGGGCGGCGAGGACTGAAGCTTTCTTT.

As for this clone: At one end the junction does not follow the germline gene, possibly because of a read error. The V gene is TRBV6-6, the J gene TRBJ2-1; 8 bases align to TRBD1. The CDR3 runs to 12 residues. Germline loops: CDR1 MNHNY, CDR2 SVGAGI (reference sequence). As DNA, the CDR3 is TGTGCCAGCAGTTACCCGGACAGGGCGAGGGTCTTC. This sequence encodes CASSYPDRARVF.

The J gene is TRBJ2-1, the V gene TRBV6-2 or TRBV6-3, with D possibly TRBD1 on 5 matching bases. Trimming stripped 0 bases from V and 1 base from J, with 7 bases between. CDR3 size: 15 residues. From germline, CDR1 is MNHEY and CDR2 SVGEGT. This chain's CDR3 is CASSYSPGSYNEQFF. In nucleotides, the CDR3 is TGTGCCAGCAGTTACTCGCCAGGGTCCTACAATGAGCAGTTCTTC.

The rearrangement links TRBV5-1 to TRBJ1-1; 8 positions match TRBD1. The J segment lost 0 bases and the V segment lost 2 bases, leaving 9 bases of the junction unmatched. Germline CDR1 is SGHRS and CDR2 is YFSETQ. The CDR3 loop spans 17 amino acids. CDR3 coding DNA: TGCGCCAGCAGCTTAACGGCAGGGGGCTTGTTGAACACTGAAGCTTTCTTT. Amino acids: CASSLTAGGLLNTEAFF.

V usage is TRBV10-2 and J usage is TRBJ1-1, with TRBD1 identical over 10 bases. Germline CDR1 WSHSY, CDR2 SAAADI. The CDR3 consists of 13 residues. Germline trimming cut 6 bases from V and 10 bases from J; bases unmatched to any gene: 8. The CDR3 nucleotides are TGCGCCAGCAGCCCTGACAGGGGGCGCGGAGCTTTCTTT. Protein sequence: CASSPDRGRGAFF.

The CDR3 loop is CASRKGETEAFF. The CDR3 DNA reads TGTGCCAGCAGGAAGGGAGAGACCGAAGCTTTCTTT. This chain connects TRBV11-2 to TRBJ1-1; D remains unclear. The CDR3 runs to 12 residues. Germline CDR1 is SGHAT and CDR2 is FQNNGV. With 6 bases removed from V and 8 bases from J, the gap between germline ends came to 13 bases.

This chain links TRBV24-1 with TRBJ2-2, with TRBD1 identical over 8 bases. The CDR3 is 16 amino acids. CDR1 KGHDR and CDR2 SFDVKD come from the germline V gene. The V gene end was trimmed by 9 bases and the J gene end by 4 bases; junction bases not matched to a gene: 12. CDR3 sequence reads: CATGRPQGAGTGELFF. As DNA, the CDR3 is TGTGCCACCGGACGCCCCCAGGGGGCCGGCACCGGGGAGCTGTTTTTT.

The gene calls are TRBV6-1 and TRBJ2-3; perhaps TRBD2 as D (7 bases). This CDR3 contains 15 residues. Looked up from germline, CDR1 is MNHNS and CDR2 is SASEGT. V shed 0 bases and J shed 5 bases, with 12 bases lying between them. The CDR3 protein is CASSEAGGQGDTQYF. Written as DNA, the CDR3 is TGTGCCAGCAGTGAAGCGGGGGGGCAAGGAGATACGCAGTATTTT.

This clone was recorded once. The CDR3 here is CASSRQTQETQYF. The DNA of the CDR3 is TGTGCCAGCAGCCGACAGACCCAAGAGACCCAGTACTTC. The V call is TRBV7-2, the J call TRBJ2-5; D is possibly TRBD1 (5 bases). Per the germline V gene, CDR1 is SGHTA and CDR2 is FQGNSA. Deletions cut 5 bases from V and 1 base from J, with 8 bases between. The CDR3 is made up of 13 amino acids.

This CDR3 is CASSKDWNGKLFF. CDR3 DNA: TGTGCCAGCAGCAAGGACTGGAACGGGAAACTGTTTTTT. The chain recombines TRBV5-5 with TRBJ1-4; unclear D gene. The germline CDR1 and CDR2 sequences are SGHKS and YYEKEE (reference sequence). The CDR3 has 13 amino acids. Trimming cost V 4 bases and J 11 bases, with 15 bases left between them.

The chain joins TRBV19 to TRBJ2-1; D not certain. The CDR3 is made up of 12 amino acids. V was pared by 1 base and J by 7 bases, with 5 bases between. Per germline, CDR1 LNHDA and CDR2 SQIVND (reference sequence). The CDR3 sequence: CASSIVENEQFF. The CDR3 DNA follows: TGTGCCAGTAGTATAGTTGAGAATGAGCAGTTCTTC.

The rearrangement links TRBV5-1 to TRBJ1-6, with 8 positions matching TRBD1. J gave up 7 bases and V 0 bases, and 0 bases lay outside the gene matches. The CDR3 contains 14 residues. In germline, CDR1 is SGHRS, CDR2 YFSETQ. The CDR3 sequence: CASSLGQGNSPLHF. Here the CDR3 DNA reads TGCGCCAGCAGCTTGGGACAGGGGAATTCACCCCTCCACTTT.

V and J are TRBV2 and TRBJ1-2, with D possibly TRBD1 on 5 matching bases. The CDR3 is made up of 13 amino acids. The V end lost 3 bases, the J end lost 6 bases, and 11 bases lay between the germline ends. Germline-derived CDR1 and CDR2 are SNHLY and FYNNEI. CDR3 sequence: CASSEWGVDGYTF. Written as DNA, the CDR3 is TGTGCCAGCAGTGAGTGGGGGGTGGATGGCTACACCTTC. Full variable domain (missing parts from reference TRBV2 and TRBJ1-2): EPEVTQTPSHQVTQMGQEVILRCVPISNHLYFYWYRQILGQKVEFLVSFYNNEISEKSEIFDDQFSVERPDGSNFTLKIRSTKLEDSAMYFCASSEWGVDGYTFGSGTRLTVV.

This clone was observed a single time. V and J are TRBV24-1 and TRBJ2-2; 7 nucleotides match TRBD1. Per the germline V gene, CDR1 is KGHDR and CDR2 is SFDVKD. The CDR3 loop spans 15 amino acids. V dropped 3 bases and J dropped 3; count of bases not matched to a gene: 3. The CDR3 protein is CATSDEDRDTGELFF. The CDR3 nucleotides are TGTGCCACCAGTGATGAAGACAGGGACACCGGGGAGCTGTTTTTT.

This clone came up once. The rearrangement uses TRBV6-5 and TRBJ1-4; tentatively, D is TRBD1 (6 bases). V was trimmed by 4 bases and J by 8 bases, leaving 17 bases between them. The CDR3 sequence is 15 residues long. Per the germline V gene, CDR1 is MNHEY and CDR2 is SVGAGI. The CDR3 DNA sequence: TGTGCCAGCAGTTCGACCGGGACAATGAGCGAAAAACTGTTTTTT. This sequence encodes CASSSTGTMSEKLFF.

The rearrangement links TRBV6-5 to TRBJ2-7, with D possibly TRBD1 on 5 matching bases. Germline V lookup: CDR1 MNHEY, CDR2 SVGAGI. With 6 bases removed from V and 7 bases from J, the gap between germline ends came to 16 bases. The CDR3 spans 13 residues. The CDR3 protein is CASSLTDTTEQYV. CDR3 nucleotides: TGTGCCAGCAGCCTGACGGACACCACGGAGCAGTACGTC.

The chain employs TRBV29-1 and TRBJ2-2, with a weak D call TRBD2 (6 bases). This CDR3 has 11 residues. V lost 6 bases, J lost 5 bases, and 7 bases lay in between. Germline CDR1 is SQVTM and CDR2 is ANQGSEA. CDR3 protein: CSVEGTGELFF. DNA for the CDR3: TGCAGCGTGGAGGGGACCGGGGAGCTGTTTTTT.

Written as DNA, the CDR3 is TGTGCCAGCAGTTACTCGACTAGCGGGGGGTCAGATACGCAGTATTTT. The encoded protein is CASSYSTSGGSDTQYF. J is TRBJ2-3 and V is TRBV6-5; TRBD2 aligns across 13 bases. The CDR3 sequence is 16 residues long. CDR1 and CDR2 from the germline V gene are MNHEY and SVGAGI. J lost 4 bases, V lost 0 bases, and 1 base had no gene match.

This clone was detected only once. The chain is built from TRBV5-1 and TRBJ1-6; D gene uncertain. This CDR3 contains 18 residues. The germline gives CDR1 SGHRS, CDR2 YFSETQ. Between the trimmed V and J ends, which lost 4 bases and 7 bases, there was a span of 24 bases. CDR3: CASSLATLGPALNSPLHF. The DNA for the CDR3 is TGCGCCAGCAGCCTAGCTACCCTCGGGCCCGCTTTGAATTCACCCCTCCACTTT.

V gene TRBV5-1 combines with J gene TRBJ2-3; 9 bases fit TRBD1. Germline V gene lookup returns CDR1 SGHRS and CDR2 YFSETQ. The CDR3 consists of 16 residues. V gave up 7 bases and J gave up 4 bases; unmatched junction bases: 13. The CDR3 loop reads CASGSNSGTGPDTQYF. The DNA for the CDR3 is TGCGCCAGCGGATCAAATTCCGGGACAGGGCCAGATACGCAGTATTTT. Filled out from reference TRBV5-1 and TRBJ2-3, the complete variable domain reads KAGVTQTPRYLIKTRGQQVTLSCSPISGHRSVSWYQQTPGQGLQFLFEYFSETQRNKGNFPGRFSGRQFSNSRSEMNVSTLELGDSALYLCASGSNSGTGPDTQYFGPGTRLTVL.